This TCR beta chain came from a study of cytomegalovirus exposure and HLA in healthy donors. Using immunoSEQ multiplex PCR, the repertoire was profiled, and TCRdb retains in-frame clones only, with some absent. This table holds about 160,000 clones, roughly 91% found once. Overall study findings and caveats: Rarity marked most TCR sequences, yet some public TCRs occurred in many donors.

A word on this clone: What it binds is not known.

The V segment lost 0 bases and the J segment 8 bases; nucleotides outside the gene matches: 9. This CDR3 spans 15 amino acids. Germline-derived CDR1 and CDR2 are SGHRS and YFSETQ. The receptor was isolated from a woman aged 18-29 years in good health and CMV-seropositive. The genes are TRBV5-1 and TRBJ2-3; the match to TRBD2 covers 7 bases. Material for sequencing was PBMCs. In nucleotides, the CDR3 is TGCGCCAGCAGCTTGGGGACGGGAGGCCCGGGTACGCAGTATTTT. Residues: CASSLGTGGPGTQYF.